This is a list of T cell receptor beta chains from one sample in a study of CD8+ T cells in alopecia areata. Using immunoSEQ multiplex PCR, the repertoire was profiled, and TCRdb retains in-frame clones only, with some absent. The sample includes about 160,000 clones, about 60% of them seen just once. The sequences come from CD4+ T cells sorted from blood, collected at week 24, from a patient treated with tofacitinib. These receptors originate from a human donor with alopecia areata. CDR3s include the opening cysteine and the closing phenylalanine or tryptophan. The D gene is left open where the match is weak.

>TRBV2|TRBJ1-5|-
CASSEPRLGRRSNQPQHF
>TRBV29-1|TRBJ1-2|-
CSVQQYYGYTF
>TRBV10-3|TRBJ1-1|-
CAITASVGNTEAFF
>TRBV25-1|TRBJ1-3|-
CASSSPGLLSGNTIYF
>TRBV30|TRBJ1-5|-
CAWSERGARNQPQHF
>TRBV7-8|TRBJ1-2|-
CASSFVQGNGYTF
>TRBV29-1|TRBJ2-5|TRBD1
CSVRTGRKETQYF
>TRBV27|TRBJ1-4|-
CASRPLDSNEKLFF
>TRBV6-5|TRBJ1-6|-
CASSWEGRGNSPLHF
>TRBV30|TRBJ2-2|-
CAWSVWPNTGELFF
>TRBV18|TRBJ2-3|-
CASSLGQTDTQYF
>TRBV29-1|TRBJ1-2|-
CSVHTPNYGYTF
>TRBV2|TRBJ1-6|TRBD1
CASNPRRGQAGSPLHF
>TRBV30|TRBJ1-5|-
CAWRLNSNQPQHF
>TRBV29-1|TRBJ2-7|-
CSGSGPSYEQYF
>TRBV7-2|TRBJ2-5|-
CASSLVETQYF
>TRBV15|TRBJ2-7|-
CATSGTGTMREQYF
>TRBV30|TRBJ1-2|TRBD1
CAWSEGTGGWEGYTF
>TRBV29-1|TRBJ2-1|TRBD1
CSVERQGDEQFF
>TRBV7-3|TRBJ1-5|-
CASSPALGGPQHF
>TRBV10-3|TRBJ1-6|-
CAISESQGNSPLHF
>TRBV18|TRBJ1-6|TRBD1
CASSPTSGQGAGSPLHF
>TRBV5-1|TRBJ2-7|TRBD1
CASSLNPTGLYEQYF
>TRBV30|TRBJ1-2|-
CAWSDTGFYGYTF
>TRBV7-9|TRBJ2-6|-
CASSLEVRAGANVLTF
>TRBV19|TRBJ1-6|TRBD1
CASSSRGTGNSPLHF
>TRBV4-1|TRBJ2-3|-
CASSQDGAPQDTQYF
>TRBV7-9|TRBJ1-6|-
CASSFRGLSEFSPLHF
>TRBV5-6|TRBJ1-2|-
CASSLTDRSYGYTF
>TRBV29-1|TRBJ1-5|-
CSVGPGGNQPQHF
>TRBV18|TRBJ2-7|-
CASSPTGGGTYEQYF